This T cell receptor (beta chain) comes out of a study of siplizumab effects on memory and regulatory T cells. For every sample, about 10^5 TCR templates were assayed. This table comes from immunoSEQ multiplex PCR, and its TCRdb copy is limited to in-frame clones, with some not included. This table has over 65,000 clones, just over 90% appearing once. Study findings and constraints: Memory cells seemed less diverse than naive T cells, which seemed major alloresponse contributors.

On this clone itself: Antigen: not known.

This receptor was obtained from a human donor in good health. The source material was CD8+ T cells sorted from blood.

CDR3 sequence reads: CASSYGQGAQYEQYF. DNA of the CDR3: TGTGCCAGCAGTTACGGACAGGGGGCGCAGTACGAGCAGTACTTC. V usage is TRBV6-5 and J usage is TRBJ2-7, with 11 bases matching TRBD1. From germline, CDR1 is MNHEY and CDR2 SVGAGI. The CDR3 spans 15 residues. V lost 2 bases and J lost 4; bases outside the gene matches: 4.